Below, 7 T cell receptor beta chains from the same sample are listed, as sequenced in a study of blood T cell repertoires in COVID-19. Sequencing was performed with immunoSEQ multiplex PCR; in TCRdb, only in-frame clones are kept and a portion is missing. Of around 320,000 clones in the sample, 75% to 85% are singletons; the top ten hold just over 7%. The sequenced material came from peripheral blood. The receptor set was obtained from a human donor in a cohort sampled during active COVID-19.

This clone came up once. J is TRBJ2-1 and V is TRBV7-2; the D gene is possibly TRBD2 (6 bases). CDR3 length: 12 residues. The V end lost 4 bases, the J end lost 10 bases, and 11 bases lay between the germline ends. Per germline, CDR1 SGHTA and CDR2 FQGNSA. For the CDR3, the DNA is TGTGCCAGCAGCTCCGTTGGGGGGGAGCAGTTCTTC. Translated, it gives CASSSVGGEQFF.

The CDR3 nucleotides read TGTGCCAGCAGGCGCGGGGGGCTTATCACAGATACGCAGTATTTT. The encoded protein is CASRRGGLITDTQYF. The chain joins TRBV2 to TRBJ2-3, with 8 bases aligning to TRBD2. V trimming: 6 bases; J trimming: 2 bases; junction bases outside the gene matches: 7. Germline V gene lookup returns CDR1 SNHLY and CDR2 FYNNEI. The CDR3 has 15 amino acids.

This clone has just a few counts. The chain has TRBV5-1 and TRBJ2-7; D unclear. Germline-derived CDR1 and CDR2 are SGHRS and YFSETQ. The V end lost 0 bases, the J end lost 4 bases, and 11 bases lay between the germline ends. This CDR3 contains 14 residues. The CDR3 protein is CASSLAGSRYEQYF. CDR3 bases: TGCGCCAGCAGCTTGGCCGGGTCGCGGTACGAGCAGTACTTC.

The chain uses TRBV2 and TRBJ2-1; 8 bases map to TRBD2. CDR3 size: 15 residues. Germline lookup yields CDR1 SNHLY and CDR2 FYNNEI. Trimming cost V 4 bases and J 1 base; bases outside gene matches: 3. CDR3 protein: CASSGERGSYNEQFF. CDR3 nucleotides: TGTGCCAGCAGTGGGGAGCGGGGGTCCTACAATGAGCAGTTCTTC.

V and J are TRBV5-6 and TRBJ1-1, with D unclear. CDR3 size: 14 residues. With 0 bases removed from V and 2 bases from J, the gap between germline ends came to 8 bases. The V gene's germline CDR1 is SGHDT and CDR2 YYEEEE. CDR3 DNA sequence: TGTGCCAGCAGCTTGGAAGCGGCCAACACTGAAGCTTTCTTT. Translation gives CASSLEAANTEAFF.

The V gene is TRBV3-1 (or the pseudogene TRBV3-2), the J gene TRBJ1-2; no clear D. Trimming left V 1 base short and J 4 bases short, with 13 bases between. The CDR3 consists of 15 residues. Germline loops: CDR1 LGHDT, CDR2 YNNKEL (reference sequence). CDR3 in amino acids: CASSQVRLGIYGYTF. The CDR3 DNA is TGTGCCAGCAGCCAAGTTCGACTCGGGATCTATGGCTACACCTTC.

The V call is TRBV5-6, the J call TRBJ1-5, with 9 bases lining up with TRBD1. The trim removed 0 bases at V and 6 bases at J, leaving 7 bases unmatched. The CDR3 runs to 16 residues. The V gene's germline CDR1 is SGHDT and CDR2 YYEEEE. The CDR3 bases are TGTGCCAGCAGCTTGGCCTTCGGACAGGGGTCTCAGCCCCAGCATTTT. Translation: CASSLAFGQGSQPQHF. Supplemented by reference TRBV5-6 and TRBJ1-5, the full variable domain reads DAGVTQSPTHLIKTRGQQVTLRCSPKSGHDTVSWYQQALGQGPQFIFQYYEEEERQRGNFPDRFSGHQFPNYSSELNVNALLLGDSALYLCASSLAFGQGSQPQHFGDGTRLSIL.